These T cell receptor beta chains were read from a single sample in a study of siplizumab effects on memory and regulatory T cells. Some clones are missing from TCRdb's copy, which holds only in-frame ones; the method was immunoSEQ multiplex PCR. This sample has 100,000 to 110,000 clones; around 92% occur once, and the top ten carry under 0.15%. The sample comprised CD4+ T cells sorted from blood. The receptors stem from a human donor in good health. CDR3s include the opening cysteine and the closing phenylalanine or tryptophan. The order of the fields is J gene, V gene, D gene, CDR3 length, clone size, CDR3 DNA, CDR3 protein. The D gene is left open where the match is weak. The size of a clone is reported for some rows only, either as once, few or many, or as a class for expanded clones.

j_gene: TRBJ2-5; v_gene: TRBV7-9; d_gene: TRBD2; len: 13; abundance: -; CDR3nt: TGTGCCAGCAGCTCGGGGGGGAAAGAGACCCAGTACTTC; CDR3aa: CASSSGGKETQYF
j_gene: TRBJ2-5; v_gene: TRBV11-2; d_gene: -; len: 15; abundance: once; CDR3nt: TGTGCCAGCAGCTTAGAGGGTAGTCGTCAAGAGACCCAGTACTTC; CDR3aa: CASSLEGSRQETQYF
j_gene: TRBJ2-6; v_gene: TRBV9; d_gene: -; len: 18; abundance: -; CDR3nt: TGTGCCAGCAGCGCACGAGGGTGGGTAGAGACTGGGGCCAACGTCCTGACTTTC; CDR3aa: CASSARGWVETGANVLTF
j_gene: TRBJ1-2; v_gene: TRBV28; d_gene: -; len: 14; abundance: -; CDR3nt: TGTGCCAGCAGTTTAACGGGGATAGTTGGTGGCTACACCTTC; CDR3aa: CASSLTGIVGGYTF
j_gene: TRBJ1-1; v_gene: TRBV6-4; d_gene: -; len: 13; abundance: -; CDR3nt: TGTGCCAGCAGTGTCTTTCTGAACACTGAAGCTTTCTTT; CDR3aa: CASSVFLNTEAFF
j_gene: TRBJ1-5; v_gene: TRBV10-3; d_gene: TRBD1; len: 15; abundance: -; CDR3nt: TGTGCCTCGTCCCGGTTACAGGGGGGTGATCAGCCCCAGCATTTT; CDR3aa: CASSRLQGGDQPQHF
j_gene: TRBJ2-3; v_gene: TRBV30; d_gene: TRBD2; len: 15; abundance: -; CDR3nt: TGTGCCTGGACCCGACTAGCGTCAGGAACAGATACGCAGTATTTT; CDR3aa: CAWTRLASGTDTQYF
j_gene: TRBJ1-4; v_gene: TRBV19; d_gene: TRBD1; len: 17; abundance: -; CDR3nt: TGTGCCAGTAGTGGGAGGGACAGGTCCCTTTTGGGCGAAAAACTGTTTTTT; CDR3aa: CASSGRDRSLLGEKLFF
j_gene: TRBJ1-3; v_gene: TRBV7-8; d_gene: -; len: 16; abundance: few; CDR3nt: TGTGCCAGCAGCTTAGGGGCCCACGGTTCTGGAAACACCATATATTTT; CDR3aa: CASSLGAHGSGNTIYF
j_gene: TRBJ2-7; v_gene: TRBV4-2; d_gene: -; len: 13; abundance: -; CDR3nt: TGTGCCAGCAGGCCGGCAGAGTCCTACGAGCAGTACTTC; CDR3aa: CASRPAESYEQYF
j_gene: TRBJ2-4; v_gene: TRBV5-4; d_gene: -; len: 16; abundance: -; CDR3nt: TGTGCCAGCAGCTTGGAAGGGGATTTAGCCAAAAACATTCAGTACTTC; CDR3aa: CASSLEGDLAKNIQYF
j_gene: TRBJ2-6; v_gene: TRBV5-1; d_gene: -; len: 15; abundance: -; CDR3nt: TGCGCCAGCAGCTTGGGAGGGGCGGGGGCCAACGTCCTGACTTTC; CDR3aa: CASSLGGAGANVLTF
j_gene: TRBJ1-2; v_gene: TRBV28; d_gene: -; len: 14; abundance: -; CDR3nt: TGTGCCAGCAGTTCGGAAGGGGTCCGCTATGGCTACACCTTC; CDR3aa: CASSSEGVRYGYTF
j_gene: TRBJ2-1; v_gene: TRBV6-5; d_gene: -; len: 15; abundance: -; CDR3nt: TGTGCCAGCAGTTCCCCCGGGGGTCGTTCCAATGAGCAGTTCTTC; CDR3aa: CASSSPGGRSNEQFF
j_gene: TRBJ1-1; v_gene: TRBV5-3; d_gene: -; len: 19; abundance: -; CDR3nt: TGTGCCAGAAGCTTGGATTGGGACCGCGAGGGTAGCCTGAACACTGAAGCTTTCTTT; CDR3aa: CARSLDWDREGSLNTEAFF
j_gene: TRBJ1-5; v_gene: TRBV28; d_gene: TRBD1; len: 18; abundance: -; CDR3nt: TGTGCCAGCAGTTTGAGTAGGGGGCAGATTGTTGGCAATCAGCCCCAGCATTTT; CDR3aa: CASSLSRGQIVGNQPQHF
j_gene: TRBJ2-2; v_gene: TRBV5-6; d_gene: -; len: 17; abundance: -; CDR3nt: TGTGCCAGCAGCTTGAGCGTTACCGGGGGGAACACCGGGGAGCTGTTTTTT; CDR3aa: CASSLSVTGGNTGELFF
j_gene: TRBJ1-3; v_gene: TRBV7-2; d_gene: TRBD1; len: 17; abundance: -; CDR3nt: TGTGCCAGCAGCCATACGACAGGGACTAGCTCTGGAAACACCATATATTTT; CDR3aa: CASSHTTGTSSGNTIYF
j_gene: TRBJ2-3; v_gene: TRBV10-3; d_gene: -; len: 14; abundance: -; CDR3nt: TGTGCCATCAGTGATGGGGATTCCACAGATACGCAGTATTTT; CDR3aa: CAISDGDSTDTQYF
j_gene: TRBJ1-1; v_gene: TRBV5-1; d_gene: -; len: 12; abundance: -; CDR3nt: TGCGCCAGCAGCTTGGGGGATACCGAAGCTTTCTTT; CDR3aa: CASSLGDTEAFF
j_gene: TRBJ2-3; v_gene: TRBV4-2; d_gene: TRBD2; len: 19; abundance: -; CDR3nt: TGTGCCAGCAGCCCTTGGACTAGCGGGGGGCTTCCTAGCACAGATACGCAGTATTTT; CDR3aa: CASSPWTSGGLPSTDTQYF
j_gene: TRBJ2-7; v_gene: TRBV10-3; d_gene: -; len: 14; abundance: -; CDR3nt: TGTGCCATCAGTGATAGGGGGGTGCCCTACGAGCAGTACTTC; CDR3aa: CAISDRGVPYEQYF
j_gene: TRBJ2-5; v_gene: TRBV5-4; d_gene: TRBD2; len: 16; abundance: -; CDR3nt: TGTGCCAGCAGCCCGGGCGGACTAGCGGGGGAAAGGCCCCAGTACTTC; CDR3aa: CASSPGGLAGERPQYF
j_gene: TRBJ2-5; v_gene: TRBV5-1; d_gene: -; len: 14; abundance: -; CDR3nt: TGCGCCAGCAGCGCCGGACAGAGCCAAGAGACCCAGTACTTC; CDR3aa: CASSAGQSQETQYF